One and the same sample provided the 15 T cell receptor beta chains below, sequenced in a study of OX40 agonist ivuxolimab in advanced cancers. Sequencing used immunoSEQ multiplex PCR; TCRdb keeps in-frame clones, though not all of them. The data hold some 71,000 clones, with roughly 89% observed a single time. Here the sequenced sample was CD4+ or CD8+ T cells sorted from blood, taken in a trial of the OX40 agonist ivuxolimab. The receptors derive from an adult with an advanced solid tumor such as melanoma, head and neck, liver or kidney cancer.

The V gene is TRBV19, the J gene TRBJ2-3; 9 bases fit TRBD2. The trim removed 4 bases at V and 6 bases at J, leaving 8 bases unmatched. There are 15 residues in the CDR3. CDR1 is LNHDA and CDR2 is SQIVND in the germline V gene (reference sequence). For the CDR3, the DNA is TGTGCCAGTAGTACCGGACTAGCGCCGAGGGATACGCAGTATTTT. Translated, it gives CASSTGLAPRDTQYF.

This clone showed up just a few times. The chain couples TRBV28 to TRBJ2-5; 12 nucleotides match TRBD2. This CDR3 is 16 amino acids long. Germline values: CDR1 MDHEN, CDR2 SYDVKM. J lost 0 bases, V lost 4 bases, and 3 bases had no gene match. The CDR3 coding sequence is TGTGCCAGCAGTTCGCGACTAGCGGGGGACCAAGAGACCCAGTACTTC. It encodes CASSSRLAGDQETQYF.

The rearrangement links TRBV10-1 to TRBJ2-1, with 10 bases that match TRBD1. After removal of 4 bases from V and 3 bases from J, the junction contained 3 bases not matched to a gene. The CDR3 is 15 amino acids. CDR1 is WNHNN and CDR2 is SYGVQD in the germline V gene (reference sequence). DNA for the CDR3: TGCGCCAGCAGTGGACGGGACAGGGGCTACAATGAGCAGTTCTTC. Residues: CASSGRDRGYNEQFF.

Here the CDR3 reads CASSFLAAGGRSDTQYF. The CDR3 region has the DNA TGTGCCAGCAGTTTCCTTGCAGCGGGGGGCAGATCAGATACGCAGTATTTT. The chain links TRBV7-3 to TRBJ2-3; TRBD2 matches at 9 bases. Looked up from germline, CDR1 is SGHTA and CDR2 is FQGTGA. The CDR3 is 17 residues long. The ends lost 6 bases at V and 4 bases at J; junction bases unmatched: 14.

The chain employs TRBV6-1 and TRBJ1-1, with a possible D match to TRBD1 (5 bases). Germline lookup yields CDR1 MNHNS and CDR2 SASEGT. V was pared by 5 bases and J by 1 base, with 8 bases between. The CDR3 is 13 amino acids. The CDR3 reads CASSFQGNTEAFF. The CDR3 bases are TGTGCCAGCAGTTTCCAGGGGAACACTGAAGCTTTCTTT.

The genes are TRBV19 and TRBJ2-7; a possible D gene is TRBD1 (7 bases). V was cut by 2 bases and J by 4 bases, with 12 bases left in between. Germline loops: CDR1 LNHDA, CDR2 SQIVND (reference sequence). The CDR3 is made up of 14 amino acids. The CDR3 is CASSITGEAYEQYF. The CDR3 nucleotides are TGTGCCAGTAGTATAACAGGGGAGGCTTACGAGCAGTACTTC.

The gene calls are TRBV5-1 and TRBJ2-7; D not resolved. The CDR3 covers 11 residues. Between the trimmed V and J ends, which lost 8 bases and 4 bases, there was a span of 10 bases. CDR1 is SGHRS, CDR2 YFSETQ, per germline. The CDR3 DNA reads as TGCGCCAGTCAGGATAATTACGAGCAGTACTTC. Translating gives CASQDNYEQYF.

The V call is TRBV7-9, the J call TRBJ1-2; D not certain. The CDR3 extends over 14 amino acids. Trimming cost V 0 bases and J 5 bases, with 10 bases left between them. The germline V gene has CDR1 SEHNR and CDR2 FQNEAQ (reference sequence). The CDR3 spells CASSLAAGIYGYTF. The CDR3, as DNA: TGTGCCAGCAGCTTAGCGGCAGGAATTTATGGCTACACCTTC.

The rearrangement links TRBV14 to TRBJ2-7, with D perhaps matching TRBD1 (5 bases). The CDR3 contains 16 residues. CDR1 is SGHDN, CDR2 FVKESK, per germline. V was cut by 2 bases and J by 1 base, with 15 bases left in between. For the CDR3, the DNA is TGTGCCAGCAGCCAATTAGGGGCGGACGGATCCTACGAGCAGTACTTC. Amino acid sequence: CASSQLGADGSYEQYF.

The rearrangement links TRBV4-1 to TRBJ2-3, with 9 bases fitting TRBD2. Germline CDR1 is MGHRA and CDR2 is YSYEKL. The CDR3 consists of 16 residues. J lost 5 bases, V lost 0 bases, and 6 bases had no gene match. The CDR3 DNA is TGCGCCAGCAGCCAAGAAGGGCGGGGGGGCTTAGATACGCAGTATTTT. Protein: CASSQEGRGGLDTQYF.

J is TRBJ1-2 and V is TRBV10-3; TRBD1 agrees at 10 bases. The junction had 8 bases not matched to a gene; V was cut back by 7 bases and J by 6 bases. Per germline, CDR1 ENHRY and CDR2 SYGVKD. The CDR3 has 14 amino acids. The CDR3 protein is CAINRQGADHGYTF. Here the CDR3 DNA reads TGTGCCATCAACCGACAGGGGGCTGACCATGGCTACACCTTC.

This chain links TRBV30 with TRBJ2-7, with 8 positions matching TRBD1. The CDR3 totals 15 residues. Germline CDR1 reads GTSNPN; CDR2 reads SVGIG (reference sequence). The V gene end was trimmed by 2 bases and the J gene end by 9 bases; junction bases not matched to a gene: 15. CDR3 in DNA: TGTGCCTGGAGTAACCTACGACAGGGGCTTCCCAGGCAGTACTTC. Encoded protein: CAWSNLRQGLPRQYF.

The chain has TRBV7-9 and TRBJ1-2; 7 positions match TRBD1. Germline assignment: CDR1 SEHNR and CDR2 FQNEAQ (reference sequence). The V segment lost 5 bases and the J segment 5 bases; nucleotides outside the gene matches: 5. The CDR3 runs to 13 residues. Written as DNA, the CDR3 is TGTGCCAGCAGCCATAACAGGGGTTATGGCTACACCTTC. Translation: CASSHNRGYGYTF. Drawing the rest from reference TRBV7-9 and TRBJ1-2, the complete variable domain is DTGVSQNPRHKITKRGQNVTFRCDPISEHNRLYWYRQTLGQGPEFLTYFQNEAQLEKSRLLSDRFSAERPKGSFSTLEIQRTEQGDSAMYLCASSHNRGYGYTFGSGTRLTVV.

The chain recombines TRBV9 with TRBJ2-5; maybe TRBD2 (5 bases). Germline loops: CDR1 SGDLS, CDR2 YYNGEE. This CDR3 comprises 15 residues. V dropped 0 bases and J dropped 4 bases, with 13 bases sitting between them. CDR3 loop: CASSVGIREGETQYF. For the CDR3, the DNA is TGTGCCAGCAGCGTAGGTATCCGAGAGGGAGAGACCCAGTACTTC.

Only a few counts were recorded for this clone. The V gene is TRBV5-4, the J gene TRBJ2-3, with 12 bases identical to TRBD2. Germline V gives CDR1 SGHNT, CDR2 YYREEE (reference sequence). The length of the CDR3 is 16 residues. The V segment lost 2 bases and the J segment 0 bases; nucleotides outside the gene matches: 1. In DNA, the CDR3 is TGTGCCAGCAGCTTCGGACTAGCGGGGAGCACAGATACGCAGTATTTT. Its translation: CASSFGLAGSTDTQYF.